Listed below are T cell receptor beta chains from one sample, sequenced in a study of beta chain features in type 1 diabetes. Profiled with immunoSEQ multiplex PCR; TCRdb holds only in-frame clones, not every one. The data show 600,000 to 700,000 clones, around an eighth seen once. The sample taken for sequencing was naive CD4+ T cells from blood. The origin of the receptors is a man younger than 35 with type 1 diabetes. Both conserved end residues are part of each CDR3. Fields, in order: D gene, clone size, J gene, V gene, CDR3 protein, CDR3 DNA. The D gene is left open where the match is weak. Clone size is shown for a subset of rows, as once, few, many or a class of expanded clone.

>TRBD2|few|TRBJ2-2|TRBV28
CASSWEGGELFF
TGTGCCAGCAGTTGGGAGGGCGGGGAGCTGTTTTTT
>TRBD1|NA|TRBJ2-3|TRBV28
CASSRTGFTDTQYF
TGTGCCAGCAGCCGGACAGGCTTCACAGATACGCAGTATTTT
>NA|NA|TRBJ2-6|TRBV19
CASISGSSGANVLTF
TGTGCCAGTATTTCGGGCAGCTCTGGGGCCAACGTCCTGACTTTC
>NA|NA|TRBJ1-5|TRBV28
CASSFQERQPQHF
TGTGCCAGCAGTTTTCAGGAGAGACAGCCCCAGCATTTT
>TRBD2|few|TRBJ2-5|TRBV30
CAWSVRGETQYF
TGTGCCTGGAGTGTGCGGGGGGAGACCCAGTACTTC
>TRBD2|NA|TRBJ2-1|TRBV6-5
CASRGLAEQFF
TGTGCCAGCAGAGGACTAGCGGAGCAGTTCTTC
>TRBD1|NA|TRBJ1-1|TRBV10-3
CATGQDLNTEAFF
TGTGCCACGGGACAGGACCTGAACACTGAAGCTTTCTTT
>NA|NA|TRBJ2-5|TRBV11-2
CASSLIGLAQYF
TGTGCCAGCAGCCTTATTGGGTTGGCCCAGTACTTC
>NA|NA|TRBJ2-5|TRBV5-4
CASSLGQQETQYF
TGTGCCAGCAGCTTGGGGCAGCAAGAGACCCAGTACTTC
>NA|few|TRBJ2-2|TRBV11-3
CASSFSAIPGELFF
TGTGCCAGCAGCTTCTCCGCCATACCGGGGGAGCTGTTTTTT
>NA|NA|TRBJ1-1|TRBV2
CASRGDIRTNTEAFF
TGTGCCAGCAGGGGGGACATAAGAACGAACACTGAAGCTTTCTTT
>NA|NA|TRBJ2-7|TRBV13
CASTSRRQGGTYEQYF
TGTGCCAGCACCTCCCGTCGGCAGGGGGGTACCTACGAGCAGTACTTC
>NA|few|TRBJ2-5|TRBV2
CASKSQETQYF
TGTGCCAGCAAAAGCCAAGAGACCCAGTACTTC
>TRBD1|NA|TRBJ1-6|TRBV7-9
CASSSTGGLYNSPLHF
TGTGCCAGCAGCTCTACAGGGGGTCTCTATAATTCACCCCTCCACTTT
>NA|few|TRBJ2-1|TRBV6-5
CASSYSDRPVYNEQFF
TGTGCCAGCAGTTACAGTGACAGGCCCGTCTACAATGAGCAGTTCTTC
>NA|few|TRBJ2-3|TRBV30
CAWEFEGVNTQYF
TGTGCCTGGGAATTTGAGGGAGTGAATACGCAGTATTTT
>NA|NA|TRBJ2-1|TRBV4-1
CASSQEGRGFSYNEQFF
TGCGCCAGCAGCCAAGAGGGAAGGGGGTTTTCCTACAATGAGCAGTTCTTC
>NA|few|TRBJ1-4|TRBV4-1
CASSQAGGANEKLFF
TGCGCCAGCAGCCAAGCGGGGGGTGCTAATGAAAAACTGTTTTTT
>NA|few|TRBJ2-3|TRBV7-9
CASSFGQGITDTQYF
TGTGCCAGCAGCTTTGGCCAGGGGATCACAGATACGCAGTATTTT
>NA|NA|TRBJ2-6|TRBV19
CASSPHEGVVSGANVLTF
TGTGCCAGTAGTCCCCACGAGGGAGTAGTCTCTGGGGCCAACGTCCTGACTTTC
>NA|few|TRBJ2-5|TRBV4-1
CASSQARVVETQYF
TGCGCCAGCAGCCAAGCCAGGGTTGTAGAGACCCAGTACTTC
>NA|few|TRBJ2-7|TRBV4-1
CASSQDYQDSYEQYF
TGCGCCAGCAGCCAAGATTACCAGGACTCCTACGAGCAGTACTTC
>TRBD1|NA|TRBJ1-1|TRBV28
CASRTQGRAEAFF
TGTGCCAGCAGGACACAGGGGAGGGCTGAAGCTTTCTTT
>NA|few|TRBJ1-5|TRBV15
CATSRAQGNQPQHF
TGTGCCACCAGCAGAGCACAGGGTAATCAGCCCCAGCATTTT
>NA|NA|TRBJ2-3|TRBV25-1
CASSEYPEGTAQYF
TGTGCCAGCAGTGAATACCCGGAGGGAACGGCGCAGTATTTT
>NA|few|TRBJ1-1|TRBV30
CAWSIQGGTEAFF
TGTGCCTGGAGCATACAGGGTGGAACTGAAGCTTTCTTT
>NA|few|TRBJ1-5|TRBV4-1
CASSQDYGATRPQHF
TGCGCCAGCAGCCAAGATTACGGGGCCACGAGGCCCCAGCATTTT
>NA|NA|TRBJ2-1|TRBV18
CASSPPDNEQFF
TGTGCCAGCTCACCACCAGACAATGAGCAGTTCTTC
>NA|NA|TRBJ1-2|TRBV7-8
CASSLASSYGYTF
TGTGCCAGCAGCTTAGCTTCCAGCTATGGCTACACCTTC